This TCR beta chain was captured by sequencing in a study of cytomegalovirus exposure and HLA in healthy donors. Study information: T cells numbering around 180 million yielded roughly 120 million unique TCR beta sequences in an earlier analysis.

V was cut by 1 base and J by 0 bases, with 6 bases left in between. The CDR3 has 15 residues. Per the germline V gene, CDR1 is SGHVS and CDR2 is FQNEAQ. Both 60 Vbeta primers and 13 Jbeta primers went into the PCR. Assay used: immunoSEQ multiplex PCR; TCRdb lists only in-frame clones, some missing. The sample has 150,000 to 200,000 clones, 65% to 80% seen once. The source material was PBMCs. The gene calls are TRBV7-8 and TRBJ1-4; D not resolved. This sequence originates from a female donor in good health and CMV-seronegative. CDR3 coding DNA: TGTGCCAGCAGCTTAGAATATACAACTAATGAAAAACTGTTTTTT. This codes for CASSLEYTTNEKLFF.